This T cell receptor beta chain was sequenced in a study of response to subunit inactivated influenza vaccine. Study-level points and caveats: Each seasonal influenza vaccination, the authors suggested, recruits few new T cells.

TCRdb reanalysed the RT-PCR reads using MiXCR and keeps one entry per CDR3 protein. The sample carries some 150,000 distinct CDR3 sequences, approximately 12% recorded once. This clonotype was observed at least ten times. No antigen is known for it. This sample was also put to use in a study of T cells expressing NK-cell markers. That work adds: The cDNA for TCR beta came from 5'RACE template switching with UMIs. Cells sorted as CD3+CD56+NKG2C+, CD3+CD56+NKG2C- and CD3+CD56-NKG2C+ T cells supplied the TCR beta repertoires. Of eight sequenced donors, seven were HCMV-seropositive and one HCMV-seronegative. These clonotypes, the leaders elsewhere, also led the CD3+CD56-NKG2C+ fraction in several donors.

Sample: CD8+ T cells sorted from PBMCs, taken less than 13 days after vaccination. This TCR derives from a man aged 50 to 59 who received an inactivated influenza vaccine.

The CDR3 region has the DNA TGTGCCAGCAGCCGACCCGGACAGGGGAACTACGAGCAGTACTTC. It is translated as CASSRPGQGNYEQYF. This chain uses TRBV7-8 with TRBJ2-7; 9 bases fit TRBD1. V shed 5 bases, J shed 3 bases, and the junction held 8 bases outside the gene matches. In germline, CDR1 is SGHVS, CDR2 FQNEAQ. This CDR3 contains 15 residues.